These 32 T cell receptor beta chains were all obtained from the same sample, sequenced in a study of response to subunit inactivated influenza vaccine. TCRdb re-derived calls from the RT-PCR reads in MiXCR, one entry per CDR3 protein. The sample yields approximately 530,000 distinct CDR3 sequences, 7.2% seen once. The starting material was PBMCs from blood, obtained roughly 24 months after vaccination. The receptor set was obtained from a man aged 50 to 75 who received an inactivated influenza vaccine.

This chain links TRBV3-1 with TRBJ2-5; the D gene is possibly TRBD2 (6 bases). The CDR3 has 17 residues. CDR1 LGHDT and CDR2 YNNKEL come from the germline V gene (reference sequence). The V end was cut by 2 bases, the J end by 4 bases, with 20 bases between. CDR3 region: CASSQPRDLRLRETQYF. As DNA, the CDR3 is TGTGCCAGCAGCCAACCCCGGGACTTGAGATTGCGAGAGACCCAGTACTTC.

This clonotype was seen a handful of times. This chain links TRBV18 with TRBJ2-7; D ambiguous. The ends were cut back, 2 bases at V and 4 bases at J, with 12 bases in the middle. This CDR3 is 14 amino acids long. Germline V gene data show CDR1 as KGHSH and CDR2 as LQKENI. CDR3 coding DNA: TGTGCCAGCTCACCAAGTTACCCAATTTACGAGCAGTACTTC. This gives the protein CASSPSYPIYEQYF. The complete variable domain, with remaining parts taken from reference TRBV18 and TRBJ2-7, reads NAGVMQNPRHLVRRRGQEARLRCSPMKGHSHVYWYRQLPEEGLKFMVYLQKENIIDESGMPKERFSAEFPKEGPSILRIQQVVRGDSAAYFCASSPSYPIYEQYFGPGTRLTVT.

This clonotype was counted many times. The J gene is TRBJ2-3, the V gene TRBV5-1; D gene ambiguous. The CDR3 runs to 15 residues. V gave up 0 bases and J gave up 0 bases, with 8 bases separating them. Germline CDR1 is SGHRS and CDR2 is YFSETQ. The CDR3 loop is CASSLEGRSTDTQYF. The CDR3 DNA is TGCGCCAGCAGCTTGGAGGGTAGAAGCACAGATACGCAGTATTTT. Based on the CDR3 plus reference TRBV5-1 and TRBJ2-3, the full variable domain is KAGVTQTPRYLIKTRGQQVTLSCSPISGHRSVSWYQQTPGQGLQFLFEYFSETQRNKGNFPGRFSGRQFSNSRSEMNVSTLELGDSALYLCASSLEGRSTDTQYFGPGTRLTVL.

This clonotype was detected a few times. Being one base from a much bigger clone, this may be a read error. This chain links TRBV5-1 with TRBJ2-3; TRBD2 is a possible D gene (6 bases). The CDR3 extends over 15 amino acids. The germline V and J ends were trimmed by 4 bases and 4 bases, with 16 bases remaining between them. Germline CDR1 and CDR2: SGHRS and YFSETQ. The CDR3 protein is CASSLGARDSDTQYF. Here the CDR3 DNA reads TGCGCCAGCAGCCTCGGGGCCAGGGACTCAGATACGCAGTATTTT.

This clonotype was observed at least ten times. This chain's CDR3 is CASSRDRLAGGLQFF. CDR3 bases: TGCGCCAGCAGCCGAGATCGACTAGCGGGGGGGCTTCAGTTCTTC. V and J are TRBV4-3 and TRBJ2-1, with 14 bases fitting TRBD2. The junction had 9 bases not matched to a gene; V was cut back by 4 bases and J by 13 bases. The germline V gene has CDR1 LGHNA and CDR2 YSLEER. The CDR3 sequence is 15 residues long.

In its sample, this clonotype was seen many times. The genes are TRBV6-4 and TRBJ1-5, with 7 bases lining up with TRBD1. Trimming cost V 1 base and J 7 bases; bases outside gene matches: 4. CDR1 and CDR2 from the germline V gene are MRHNA and SNTAGT. The CDR3 consists of 14 residues. The DNA for the CDR3 is TGTGCCAGCAGTGACTGGGACAGAAAGCAGCCCCAGCATTTT. This encodes CASSDWDRKQPQHF.

Regarding this clonotype: A much larger clone differs by one base, so this may be a read error. J is TRBJ2-3 and V is TRBV28; no definite D call. V was shortened by 8 bases and J by 2 bases, with 17 bases between the two germline ends. CDR1 and CDR2 (germline): MDHEN, SYDVKM. The CDR3 covers 15 residues. The CDR3 here is CASRSQLYPTDTQYF. The DNA of the CDR3 is TGTGCCAGCCGTTCGCAGCTCTACCCCACAGATACGCAGTATTTT.

The rearrangement links TRBV20-1 to TRBJ2-5, with no clear D. Germline V CDR1 and CDR2: DFQATT, SNEGSKA (reference sequence). V was shortened by 3 bases and J by 4 bases, with 12 bases between the two germline ends. CDR3 length equals 13 residues. In DNA, the CDR3 is TGCAGTGCTAGGACGGCGGTGAGAGAGACCCAGTACTTC. This gives the protein CSARTAVRETQYF.

The chain links TRBV10-3 to TRBJ2-1, with 10 nucleotides matching TRBD1. CDR1 is ENHRY and CDR2 is SYGVKD in the germline V gene. V shed 8 bases, J shed 9 bases, and the junction held 4 bases outside the gene matches. The CDR3 contains 12 residues. CDR3 in amino acids: CAIGQGVGEQFF. CDR3 DNA: TGTGCCATCGGACAGGGGGTCGGTGAGCAGTTCTTC.

This chain connects TRBV9 to TRBJ2-1, with D tentatively TRBD2 (5 bases). Germline assignment: CDR1 SGDLS and CDR2 YYNGEE. The CDR3 is 14 amino acids. Trimming removed 4 bases at V and 6 bases at J, with 14 bases between. CDR3 nucleotide sequence: TGTGCCAGCAGCTCCCCGGGGAAACGCAATGAGCAGTTCTTC. It is translated as CASSSPGKRNEQFF.

This clonotype appeared a few times. V is TRBV15 and J is TRBJ2-5; 10 positions match TRBD2. Germline lookup yields CDR1 LNHNV and CDR2 YYDKDF (reference sequence). V dropped 1 base and J dropped 0; count of bases not matched to a gene: 2. The CDR3 is 16 amino acids. CDR3 loop: CATSRGGLAYQETQYF. In DNA, the CDR3 is TGTGCCACCAGCAGAGGGGGACTAGCGTACCAAGAGACCCAGTACTTC.

This clonotype was detected only a few times. The rearrangement uses TRBV20-1 and TRBJ2-7; 8 nucleotides match TRBD1. Losses at the gene ends were 6 bases for V and 5 bases for J; bases not matched to a gene: 12. The CDR3 length is 14 residues. Germline CDR1 reads DFQATT; CDR2 reads SNEGSKA (reference sequence). Here the CDR3 DNA reads TGCAGTGCCGCCAAAACAGGGGGGCTGGACGAGCAGTACTTC. Translating gives CSAAKTGGLDEQYF.

This clonotype was found many times. The chain is built from TRBV2 and TRBJ2-7, with D perhaps being TRBD1 or TRBD2 (5 bases each). Trimming left V 5 bases short and J 7 bases short, with 18 bases between. The CDR3 covers 14 residues. Germline V gene data show CDR1 as SNHLY and CDR2 as FYNNEI. CDR3 sequence reads: CASSPGATYEEQYF. The CDR3 region has the DNA TGTGCCAGCAGTCCCGGGGCAACCTACGAGGAGCAGTACTTC.

This clonotype came up a few times. The chain has TRBV6-1 and TRBJ2-1, with 12 bases matching TRBD2. Per germline, CDR1 MNHNS and CDR2 SASEGT. The CDR3 totals 14 residues. Trimming cost V 5 bases and J 14 bases; bases outside gene matches: 10. The CDR3 loop reads CASSHLAGGPWKFF. The CDR3 DNA follows: TGTGCCAGCAGTCATCTAGCGGGAGGGCCGTGGAAGTTCTTC.

This chain connects TRBV20-1 to TRBJ1-1; 7 bases are a match to TRBD1. CDR3 size: 14 residues. Germline-derived CDR1 and CDR2 are DFQATT and SNEGSKA (reference sequence). V dropped 7 bases and J dropped 5; count of bases not matched to a gene: 13. The CDR3 here is CSGMTTGERTEAFF. The CDR3 DNA follows: TGCAGTGGCATGACCACAGGGGAGAGAACTGAAGCTTTCTTT.

This clonotype was detected ten times or more. The chain couples TRBV29-1 to TRBJ2-1; 10 bases align to TRBD2. V lost 4 bases to trimming and J lost 6 bases; unmatched junction nucleotides: 6. This CDR3 has 14 residues. Germline V gene sequence: CDR1 SQVTM, CDR2 ANQGSEA. This chain's CDR3 is CSVATSGIGNEQFF. Here the CDR3 DNA reads TGCAGCGTTGCTACTAGCGGGATTGGCAATGAGCAGTTCTTC.

This clonotype occurred a few times. The genes are TRBV20-1 and TRBJ1-2; TRBD1 might be the D (6 bases). The CDR3 runs 14 residues. Per the germline V gene, CDR1 is DFQATT and CDR2 is SNEGSKA (reference sequence). The V and J ends lost 0 bases and 8 bases respectively, with 16 bases between them. CDR3 sequence: CSARDTGQGIGYTF. As DNA, the CDR3 is TGCAGTGCTAGAGATACAGGGCAGGGTATCGGCTACACCTTC.

This clonotype was counted only a few times. The CDR3 sequence is CASSVRDRRTGELFF. DNA of the CDR3: TGTGCCAGCAGTGTCCGGGACAGAAGAACCGGGGAGCTGTTTTTT. The chain couples TRBV6-1 to TRBJ2-2; 7 bases fit TRBD1. Trimming at V came to 4 bases and at J to 5 bases, leaving 7 bases not matched to a gene. Germline V gives CDR1 MNHNS, CDR2 SASEGT. There are 15 residues in the CDR3.

This clonotype was seen only a few times. V gene TRBV18 combines with J gene TRBJ2-3; D uncertain. With 2 bases removed from V and 2 bases from J, the gap between germline ends came to 14 bases. This CDR3 has 16 amino acids. Germline CDR1 reads KGHSH; CDR2 reads LQKENI. Here the CDR3 DNA reads TGTGCCAGCTCACCATCAGGCTACTACTCCACAGATACGCAGTATTTT. Protein product: CASSPSGYYSTDTQYF.

The table lists this clonotype with a few counts. The chain joins TRBV2 to TRBJ1-1, with a weak D call TRBD1 (5 bases). Between the trimmed V and J ends, which lost 7 bases and 0 bases, there was a span of 18 bases. This CDR3 is 16 amino acids long. The germline CDR1 and CDR2 sequences are SNHLY and FYNNEI. The CDR3 DNA reads TGTGCCAGCAATCCGGGACGGCTACACATGAACACTGAAGCTTTCTTT. Residues: CASNPGRLHMNTEAFF.

This clonotype has only a few counts. The chain uses TRBV6-5 and TRBJ2-6; 7 positions agree with TRBD1. This CDR3 contains 18 residues. Germline trimming cut 0 bases from V and 3 bases from J; bases unmatched to any gene: 8. Looked up from germline, CDR1 is MNHEY and CDR2 is SVGAGI. The CDR3 loop is CASSYSNRGARGANVLTF. The CDR3 nucleotides read TGTGCCAGCAGTTACTCGAACAGGGGCGCCCGTGGGGCCAACGTCCTGACTTTC.

There are many counts of this clonotype. The J gene is TRBJ2-7, the V gene TRBV27; D unresolved. V lost 5 bases, J lost 4 bases, and 21 bases lay in between. The CDR3 extends over 16 amino acids. The germline CDR1 and CDR2 sequences are MNHEY and SMNVEV (reference sequence). The DNA of the CDR3 is TGTGCCAGCAGTCGGCAGAGCCCTGAGGTGGGATACGAGCAGTACTTC. This encodes CASSRQSPEVGYEQYF.

This sequence joins TRBV7-8 and TRBJ2-1; 10 bases agree with TRBD2. The CDR3 extends over 15 amino acids. CDR1 is SGHVS and CDR2 is FQNEAQ in the germline V gene. V shed 4 bases and J 5 bases; nucleotides not matched to a gene: 5. In DNA, the CDR3 is TGTGCCAGCAGCTCCGGACTAGCGGAAAACAATGAGCAGTTCTTC. Translating gives CASSSGLAENNEQFF.

About this clonotype itself: The junction differs from germline at one of its ends, possibly a read error. The chain couples TRBV6-1 to TRBJ2-1; TRBD2 aligns across 8 bases. CDR1 and CDR2 from the germline V gene are MNHNS and SASEGT. The CDR3 contains 13 residues. The CDR3 sequence: CACSILAGNEQFF. Written as DNA, the CDR3 is TGTGCCTGCAGCATCCTAGCGGGCAATGAGCAGTTCTTC.

This clonotype was seen a few times. The J gene is TRBJ2-7, the V gene TRBV5-1; D is ambiguous. V lost 4 bases, J lost 0 bases, and 11 bases lay in between. Germline lookup yields CDR1 SGHRS and CDR2 YFSETQ. CDR3 length: 14 amino acids. CDR3 loop: CASSPQEISYEQYF. The CDR3 region has the DNA TGCGCCAGCAGCCCCCAGGAAATCTCCTACGAGCAGTACTTC.

The sample holds a few counts of this clonotype. The gene calls are TRBV20-1 and TRBJ2-5; 12 bases are shared with TRBD2. CDR3 length equals 14 residues. The junction had 5 bases not matched to a gene; V was cut back by 5 bases and J by 4 bases. The germline gives CDR1 DFQATT, CDR2 SNEGSKA (reference sequence). The CDR3 protein is CSAWPGLAGETQYF. The CDR3 coding sequence is TGCAGTGCTTGGCCGGGACTAGCGGGAGAGACCCAGTACTTC.

This clonotype was counted at least ten times. V is TRBV29-1 and J is TRBJ1-4; no definite D call. Germline V gene data show CDR1 as SQVTM and CDR2 as ANQGSEA. This CDR3 contains 15 residues. Trimming took off 5 bases at V and 0 bases at J, with 13 bases between the two ends. CDR3: CSVRERAATNEKLFF. The CDR3 nucleotides read TGCAGCGTTCGGGAAAGGGCTGCAACTAATGAAAAACTGTTTTTT.

There are a few counts of this clonotype. The chain links TRBV6-5 to TRBJ1-1; unclear D gene. V was clipped by 2 bases and J by 1 base, with 17 bases between them. Germline loops: CDR1 MNHEY, CDR2 SVGAGI. The CDR3 is 17 amino acids. This CDR3 is CASSYRSPTRPNTEAFF. The CDR3 DNA reads TGTGCCAGCAGTTACCGGTCCCCGACAAGACCGAACACTGAAGCTTTCTTT.

This clonotype was counted many times. V gene TRBV20-1 combines with J gene TRBJ2-1; 8 positions match TRBD2. The germline CDR1 and CDR2 sequences are DFQATT and SNEGSKA (reference sequence). Trimming at V came to 0 bases and at J to 2 bases, leaving 3 bases not matched to a gene. The CDR3 is made up of 15 amino acids. The CDR3 DNA reads TGCAGTGCTAGAGATACACTAGCGGCCTACAATGAGCAGTTCTTC. Protein product: CSARDTLAAYNEQFF.

V is TRBV4-3 and J is TRBJ1-4; D unresolved. The CDR3 has 16 residues. Germline CDR1 reads LGHNA; CDR2 reads YSLEER. V lost 0 bases and J lost 0, with 8 bases in between. CDR3 residues: CASSQDLMATNEKLFF. CDR3 bases: TGCGCCAGCAGCCAAGATTTGATGGCAACTAATGAAAAACTGTTTTTT.

This clonotype was counted ten times or more. The chain carries TRBV9 and TRBJ2-1; 11 nucleotides align to TRBD2. From germline, CDR1 is SGDLS and CDR2 YYNGEE. The CDR3 sequence is 15 residues long. V shed 4 bases and J 4 bases; nucleotides not matched to a gene: 4. CDR3 region: CASSPTSGAYNEQFF. The CDR3 DNA reads TGTGCCAGCAGCCCGACTAGCGGGGCTTACAATGAGCAGTTCTTC.

This clonotype was observed at least ten times. The CDR3 protein is CASSLFGTDYEQYF. CDR3 DNA sequence: TGTGCCAGCAGTTTATTCGGGACGGATTACGAGCAGTACTTC. V gene TRBV12-3 or TRBV12-4 combines with J gene TRBJ2-7; D is possibly TRBD1 or TRBD2 (5 bases each). V was shortened by 2 bases and J by 4 bases, with 12 bases between the two germline ends. The CDR3 consists of 14 residues.